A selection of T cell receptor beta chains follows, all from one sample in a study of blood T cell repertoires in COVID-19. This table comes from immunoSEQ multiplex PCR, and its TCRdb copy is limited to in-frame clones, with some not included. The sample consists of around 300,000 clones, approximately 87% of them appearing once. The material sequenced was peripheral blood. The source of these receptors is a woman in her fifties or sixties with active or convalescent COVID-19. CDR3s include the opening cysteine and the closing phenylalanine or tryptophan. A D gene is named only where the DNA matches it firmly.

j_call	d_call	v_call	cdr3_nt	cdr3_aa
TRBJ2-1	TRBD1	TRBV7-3	TGTGCCAGCAGCTCTCAGGGGGCCGATTACAATGAGCAGTTCTTC	CASSSQGADYNEQFF
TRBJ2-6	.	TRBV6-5	TGTGCCAGCACTATAGCTGGGGCCAACGTCCTGACTTTC	CASTIAGANVLTF
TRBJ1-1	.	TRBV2	TGTGCCAGCACTGGACTTGGGATGACCCCGAACACTGAAGCTTTCTTT	CASTGLGMTPNTEAFF
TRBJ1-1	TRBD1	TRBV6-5	TGTGCCAGCAGCGAGACAGGGAGTCTCCACACTGAAGCTTTCTTT	CASSETGSLHTEAFF
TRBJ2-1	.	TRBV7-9	TGTGCCAGCAGCTTAATGAGCTGGGAGGGGGATGAGCAGTTCTTC	CASSLMSWEGDEQFF
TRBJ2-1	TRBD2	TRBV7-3	TGTGCCAGCAGCTTAAGCGGCGGGAGCTCCTACAATGAGCAGTTCTTC	CASSLSGGSSYNEQFF
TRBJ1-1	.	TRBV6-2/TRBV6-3	TGTGCCAGCAGTTACAGGGGGAGCACTGAAGCTTTCTTT	CASSYRGSTEAFF
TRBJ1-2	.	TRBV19	TGTGCCAGTAGTGAGCTCCCCTACTATGGCTACACCTTC	CASSELPYYGYTF
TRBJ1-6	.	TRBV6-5	TGTGCCAGCGGGGGCACCTCCTATAATTCACCCCTCCACTTT	CASGGTSYNSPLHF
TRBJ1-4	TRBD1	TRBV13	TGTGCCAGCAGCTTATCTGGACAGGGGAATGAAAAACTGTTTTTT	CASSLSGQGNEKLFF
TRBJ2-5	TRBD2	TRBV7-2	TGTGCCAGCAGCGCCCGGGGGGGGAACGAAGCGACCCAGTACTTC	CASSARGGNEATQYF
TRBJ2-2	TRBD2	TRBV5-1	TGCGCCAGCAGCTTACTGGCGGGAGGTAACACCGGGGAGCTGTTTTTT	CASSLLAGGNTGELFF
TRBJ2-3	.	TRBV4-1	TGCGCCAGCAGCCAAGATACATGGGATACGCAGTATTTT	CASSQDTWDTQYF
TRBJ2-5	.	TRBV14	TGTGCCAGCAGCCAATCAGGGGGAGGAATACAAGAGACCCAGTACTTC	CASSQSGGGIQETQYF
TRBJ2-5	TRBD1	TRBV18	TGTGCCAGCTCACCAAATAAGGGGACAGAAGAGACCCAGTACTTC	CASSPNKGTEETQYF
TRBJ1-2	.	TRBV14	TGTGCCAGCAGCCATAGACGGGATAACTATGGCTACACCTTC	CASSHRRDNYGYTF
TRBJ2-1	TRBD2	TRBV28	TGTGCCAGCAGTTTCCCCCAGCCTCGGACTAGCGGGGGATACAATGAGCAGTTCTTC	CASSFPQPRTSGGYNEQFF
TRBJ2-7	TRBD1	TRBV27	TGTGCCAGCAGTTTGTCGGACAGGGTTTCCTACGAGCAGTACTTC	CASSLSDRVSYEQYF
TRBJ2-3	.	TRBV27	TGTGCCAGCAGTTTACTCGGGGATACGCAGTATTTT	CASSLLGDTQYF
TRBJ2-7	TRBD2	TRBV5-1	TGCGCCAGCAGCGGCGGGGGGCCGCCTTTACACGAGCAGTACTTC	CASSGGGPPLHEQYF
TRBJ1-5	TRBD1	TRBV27	TGTGCCTCACGCAAGGGGACAGACATCAATCAGCCCCAGCATTTT	CASRKGTDINQPQHF
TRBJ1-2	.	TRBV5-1	TGCGCCAGCAGCTCGCAGGGTAATATCTATGGCTACACCTTC	CASSSQGNIYGYTF
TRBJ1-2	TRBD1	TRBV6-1	TGTGCCACCTGGAATGGGCAGGGGGATGGCTACACCTTC	CATWNGQGDGYTF
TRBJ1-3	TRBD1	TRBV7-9	TGTGCCAGCAGCGTGGGACAGGGAACTTCTGGAAACACCATATATTTT	CASSVGQGTSGNTIYF
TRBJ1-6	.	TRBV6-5	TGTGCCAGCAGGAGAAAGGAGAATTCACCCCTCCACTTT	CASRRKENSPLHF